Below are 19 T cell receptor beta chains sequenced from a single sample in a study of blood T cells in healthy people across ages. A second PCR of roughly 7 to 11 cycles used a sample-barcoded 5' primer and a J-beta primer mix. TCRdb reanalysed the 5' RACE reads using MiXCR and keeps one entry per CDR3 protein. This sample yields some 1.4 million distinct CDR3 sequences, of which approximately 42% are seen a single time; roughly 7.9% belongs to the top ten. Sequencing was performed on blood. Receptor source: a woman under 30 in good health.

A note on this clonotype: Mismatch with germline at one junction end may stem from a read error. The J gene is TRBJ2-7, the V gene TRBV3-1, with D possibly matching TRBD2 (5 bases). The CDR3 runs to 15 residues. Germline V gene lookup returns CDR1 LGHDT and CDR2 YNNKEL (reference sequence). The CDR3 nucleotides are TGTGCCAGCAGCCAAGGGACTGGCAGCTCCTACGGGCAGTACTTC. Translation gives CASSQGTGSSYGQYF.

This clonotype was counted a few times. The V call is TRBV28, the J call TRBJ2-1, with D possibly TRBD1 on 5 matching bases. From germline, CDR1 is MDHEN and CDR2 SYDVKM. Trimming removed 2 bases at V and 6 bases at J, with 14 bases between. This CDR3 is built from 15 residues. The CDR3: CASSLGFVGANEQFF. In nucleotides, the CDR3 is TGTGCCAGCAGTTTAGGTTTTGTAGGGGCCAATGAGCAGTTCTTC.

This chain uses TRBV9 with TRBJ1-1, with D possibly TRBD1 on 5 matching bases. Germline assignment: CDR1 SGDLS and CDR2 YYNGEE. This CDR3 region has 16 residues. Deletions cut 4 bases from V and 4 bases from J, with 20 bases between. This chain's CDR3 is CASSPREGSWGTEAFF. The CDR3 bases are TGTGCCAGCAGCCCACGGGAGGGGTCCTGGGGCACTGAAGCTTTCTTT.

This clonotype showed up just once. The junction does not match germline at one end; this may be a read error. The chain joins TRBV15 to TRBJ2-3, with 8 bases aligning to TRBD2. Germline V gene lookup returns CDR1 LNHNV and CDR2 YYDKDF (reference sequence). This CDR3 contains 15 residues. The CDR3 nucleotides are TGTGCCGCCAGCACTCCGGGACTAGTAACAGATACGCAGTATTTT. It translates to CAASTPGLVTDTQYF.

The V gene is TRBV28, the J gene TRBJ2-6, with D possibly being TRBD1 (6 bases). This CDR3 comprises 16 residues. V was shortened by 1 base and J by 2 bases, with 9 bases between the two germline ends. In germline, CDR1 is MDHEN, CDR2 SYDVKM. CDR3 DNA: TGTGCCAGCAGTTTATTTCAGGGGACTGGGGCCAACGTCCTGACTTTC. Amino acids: CASSLFQGTGANVLTF.

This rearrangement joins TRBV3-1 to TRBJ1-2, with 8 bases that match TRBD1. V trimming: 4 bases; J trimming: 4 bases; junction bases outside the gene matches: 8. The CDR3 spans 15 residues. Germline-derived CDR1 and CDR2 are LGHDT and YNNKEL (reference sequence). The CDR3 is CASSLSDRELYGYTF. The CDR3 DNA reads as TGTGCCAGCAGCCTATCGGACAGGGAGCTCTATGGCTACACCTTC.

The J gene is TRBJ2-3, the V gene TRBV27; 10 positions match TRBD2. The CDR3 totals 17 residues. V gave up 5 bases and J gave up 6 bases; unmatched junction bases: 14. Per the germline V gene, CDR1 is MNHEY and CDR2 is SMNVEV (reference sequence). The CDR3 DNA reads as TGTGCCAGCAGTGCTTCCAGACTAGCGGGCGGGGTGGATACGCAGTATTTT. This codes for CASSASRLAGGVDTQYF.

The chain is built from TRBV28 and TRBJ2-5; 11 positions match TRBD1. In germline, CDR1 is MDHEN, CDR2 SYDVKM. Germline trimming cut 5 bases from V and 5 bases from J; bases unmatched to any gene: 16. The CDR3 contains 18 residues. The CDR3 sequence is CASSRRTGGILVSETQYF. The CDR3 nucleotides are TGTGCCAGCAGTCGACGGACAGGGGGCATACTCGTATCGGAGACCCAGTACTTC.

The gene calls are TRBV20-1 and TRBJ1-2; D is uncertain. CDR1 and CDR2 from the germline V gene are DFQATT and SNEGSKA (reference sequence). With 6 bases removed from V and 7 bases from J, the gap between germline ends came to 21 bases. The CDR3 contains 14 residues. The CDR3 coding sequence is TGCAGTGCCAACGTTGGAACGGGTTCACGTGGCTACACCTTC. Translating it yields CSANVGTGSRGYTF.

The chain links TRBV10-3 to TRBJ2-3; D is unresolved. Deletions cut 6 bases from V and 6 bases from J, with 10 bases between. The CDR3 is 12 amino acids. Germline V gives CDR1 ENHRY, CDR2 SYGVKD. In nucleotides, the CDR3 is TGTGCCATCAGGGAGCCGAGGGATACGCAGTATTTT. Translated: CAIREPRDTQYF.

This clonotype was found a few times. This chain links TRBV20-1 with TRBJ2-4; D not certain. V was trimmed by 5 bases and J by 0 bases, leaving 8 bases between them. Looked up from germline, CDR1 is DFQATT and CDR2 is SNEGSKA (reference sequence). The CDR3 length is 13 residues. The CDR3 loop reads CSAPPPAKNIQYF. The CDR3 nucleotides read TGCAGTGCTCCGCCCCCAGCCAAAAACATTCAGTACTTC.

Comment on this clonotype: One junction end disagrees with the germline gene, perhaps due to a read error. The CDR3 spells CASSKLAGLHNVQFF. DNA for the CDR3: TGTGCCAGCAGCAAACTAGCGGGGCTCCACAATGTGCAGTTCTTC. V gene TRBV7-2 combines with J gene TRBJ2-1, with TRBD2 matching 10 bases. The germline CDR1 and CDR2 sequences are SGHTA and FQGNSA. This CDR3 spans 15 amino acids.

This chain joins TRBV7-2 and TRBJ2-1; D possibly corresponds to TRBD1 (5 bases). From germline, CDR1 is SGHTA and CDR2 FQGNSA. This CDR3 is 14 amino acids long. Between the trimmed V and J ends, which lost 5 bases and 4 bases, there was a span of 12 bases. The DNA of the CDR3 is TGTGCCAGCAGCAAGACGACAGCATACAATGAGCAGTTCTTC. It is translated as CASSKTTAYNEQFF.

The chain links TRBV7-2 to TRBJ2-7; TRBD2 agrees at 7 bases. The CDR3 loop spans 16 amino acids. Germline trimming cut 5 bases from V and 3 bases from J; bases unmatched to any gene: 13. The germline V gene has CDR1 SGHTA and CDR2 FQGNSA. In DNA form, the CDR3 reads TGTGCCAGCAGCCCACCGTTCCGGGGGGTATACTACGAGCAGTACTTC. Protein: CASSPPFRGVYYEQYF.

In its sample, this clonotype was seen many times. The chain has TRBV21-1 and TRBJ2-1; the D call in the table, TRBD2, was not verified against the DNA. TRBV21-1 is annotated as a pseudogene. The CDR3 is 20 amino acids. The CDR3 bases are TGTGCCAGCAGCAAAAGTACTAGCGGGGGGCCAGGGCCCCCTCGCAATGAGCAGTTCTTC. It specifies CASSKSTSGGPGPPRNEQFF.

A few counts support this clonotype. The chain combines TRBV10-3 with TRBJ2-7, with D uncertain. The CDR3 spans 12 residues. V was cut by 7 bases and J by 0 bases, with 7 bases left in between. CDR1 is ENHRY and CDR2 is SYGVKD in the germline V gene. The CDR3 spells CAIKEGSYEQYF. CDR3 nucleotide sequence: TGTGCCATCAAGGAAGGCTCCTACGAGCAGTACTTC.

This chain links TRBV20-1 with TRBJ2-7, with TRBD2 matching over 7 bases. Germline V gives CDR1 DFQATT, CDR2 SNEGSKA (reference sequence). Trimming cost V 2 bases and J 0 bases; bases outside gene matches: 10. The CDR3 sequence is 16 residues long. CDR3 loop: CSARPHLGGSSYEQYF. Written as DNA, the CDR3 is TGCAGTGCTAGACCGCACCTGGGCGGGAGCTCCTACGAGCAGTACTTC.

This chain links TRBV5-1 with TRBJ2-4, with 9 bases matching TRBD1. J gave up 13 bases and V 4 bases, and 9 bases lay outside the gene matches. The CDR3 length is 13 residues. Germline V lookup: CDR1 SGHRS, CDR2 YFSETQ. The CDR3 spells CASSAWTGDEQYF. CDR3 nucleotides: TGCGCCAGCAGCGCCTGGACAGGGGATGAGCAGTACTTC.

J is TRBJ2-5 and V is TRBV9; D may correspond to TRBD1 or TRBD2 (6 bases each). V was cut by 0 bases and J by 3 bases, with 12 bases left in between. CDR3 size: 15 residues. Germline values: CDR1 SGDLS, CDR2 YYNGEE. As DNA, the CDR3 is TGTGCCAGCAGCGTAGGTTGGGGGGCAAAAGAGACCCAGTACTTC. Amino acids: CASSVGWGAKETQYF.